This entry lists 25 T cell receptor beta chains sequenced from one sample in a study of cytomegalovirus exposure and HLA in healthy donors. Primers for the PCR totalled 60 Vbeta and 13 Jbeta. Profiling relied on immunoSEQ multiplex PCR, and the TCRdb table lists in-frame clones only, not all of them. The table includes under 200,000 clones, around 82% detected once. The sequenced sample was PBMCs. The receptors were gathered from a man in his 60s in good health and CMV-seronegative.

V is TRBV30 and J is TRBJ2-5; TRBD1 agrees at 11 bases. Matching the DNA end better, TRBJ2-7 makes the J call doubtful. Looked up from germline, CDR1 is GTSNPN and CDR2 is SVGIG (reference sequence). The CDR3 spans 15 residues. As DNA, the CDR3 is TGTGCCTGGACCTTCGGACAGGGGGCCGTCAACGAGCAGTACTTC. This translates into CAWTFGQGAVNEQYF.

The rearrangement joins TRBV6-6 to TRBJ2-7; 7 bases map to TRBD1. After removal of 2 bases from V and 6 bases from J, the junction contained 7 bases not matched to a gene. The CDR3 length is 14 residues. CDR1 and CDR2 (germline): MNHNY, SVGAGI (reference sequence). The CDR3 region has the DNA TGTGCCAGCAGTTACCGGAGACAGGGAATCGAGCAGTACTTC. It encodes CASSYRRQGIEQYF.

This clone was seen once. CDR3 protein: CASSAGTAREQYF. The CDR3, as DNA: TGTGCCAGCAGCGCCGGGACAGCTAGAGAGCAGTACTTC. The chain employs TRBV5-6 and TRBJ2-7, with 7 nucleotides matching TRBD1. CDR1 SGHDT and CDR2 YYEEEE come from the germline V gene. V shed 4 bases, J shed 7 bases, and the junction held 8 bases outside the gene matches. CDR3 length: 13 residues. Looking up the rest from reference TRBV5-6 and TRBJ2-7 gives the full variable domain: DAGVTQSPTHLIKTRGQQVTLRCSPKSGHDTVSWYQQALGQGPQFIFQYYEEEERQRGNFPDRFSGHQFPNYSSELNVNALLLGDSALYLCASSAGTAREQYFGPGTRLTVT.

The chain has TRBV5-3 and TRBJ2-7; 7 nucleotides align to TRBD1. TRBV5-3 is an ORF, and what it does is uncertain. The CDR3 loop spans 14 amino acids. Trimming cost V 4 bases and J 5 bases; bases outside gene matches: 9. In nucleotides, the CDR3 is TGTGCCAGAAGCCCGACAGGGTCTCGGGACGAGCAGTACTTC. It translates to CARSPTGSRDEQYF.

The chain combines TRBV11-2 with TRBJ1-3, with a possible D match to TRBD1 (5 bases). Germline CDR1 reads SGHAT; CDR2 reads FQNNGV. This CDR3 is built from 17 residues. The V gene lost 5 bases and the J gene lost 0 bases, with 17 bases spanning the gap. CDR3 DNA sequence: TGTGCCAGCAGCAGCCGGGACTCCAGGTACTCTGGAAACACCATATATTTT. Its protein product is CASSSRDSRYSGNTIYF.

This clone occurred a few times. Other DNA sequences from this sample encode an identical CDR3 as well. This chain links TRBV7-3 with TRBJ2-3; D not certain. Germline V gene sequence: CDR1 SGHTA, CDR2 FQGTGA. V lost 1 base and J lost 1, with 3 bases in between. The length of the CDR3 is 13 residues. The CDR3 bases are TGTGCCAGCAGCTTAATAGGCACAGATACGCAGTATTTT. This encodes CASSLIGTDTQYF.

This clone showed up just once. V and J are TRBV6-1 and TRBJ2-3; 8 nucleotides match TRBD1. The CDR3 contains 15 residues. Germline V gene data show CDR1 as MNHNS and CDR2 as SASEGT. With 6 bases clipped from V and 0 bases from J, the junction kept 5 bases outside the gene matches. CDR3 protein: CASRDRVKSTDTQYF. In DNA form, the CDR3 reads TGTGCCAGCAGGGACAGGGTAAAGAGCACAGATACGCAGTATTTT.

The CDR3: CASSLLSGAGGYTF. The DNA for the CDR3 is TGTGCCAGCAGCCTTTTGAGTGGGGCAGGTGGCTACACCTTC. This chain connects TRBV6-4 to TRBJ1-2; D may be TRBD1 (5 bases). CDR3 size: 14 residues. V lost 6 bases and J lost 7, with 18 bases in between. In germline, CDR1 is MRHNA, CDR2 SNTAGT.

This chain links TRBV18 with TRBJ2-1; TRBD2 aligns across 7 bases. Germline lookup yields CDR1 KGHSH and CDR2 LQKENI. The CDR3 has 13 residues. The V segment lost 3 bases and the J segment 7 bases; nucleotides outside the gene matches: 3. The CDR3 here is CASSPQGGNEQFF. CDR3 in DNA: TGTGCCAGCTCACCCCAGGGAGGGAATGAGCAGTTCTTC. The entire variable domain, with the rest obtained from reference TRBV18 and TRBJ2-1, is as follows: NAGVMQNPRHLVRRRGQEARLRCSPMKGHSHVYWYRQLPEEGLKFMVYLQKENIIDESGMPKERFSAEFPKEGPSILRIQQVVRGDSAAYFCASSPQGGNEQFFGPGTRLTVL.

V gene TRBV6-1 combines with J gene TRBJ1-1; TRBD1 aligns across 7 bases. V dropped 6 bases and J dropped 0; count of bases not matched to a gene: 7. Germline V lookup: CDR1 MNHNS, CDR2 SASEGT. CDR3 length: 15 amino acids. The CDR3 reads CASRDRQGMNTEAFF. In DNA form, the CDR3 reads TGTGCCAGCAGAGACCGACAGGGCATGAACACTGAAGCTTTCTTT.

The CDR3 reads CASSIEAGKNTGELFF. The CDR3 coding sequence is TGTGCCAGTAGTATAGAGGCAGGGAAGAACACCGGGGAGCTGTTTTTT. V gene TRBV19 combines with J gene TRBJ2-2; D is perhaps TRBD1 (5 bases). This CDR3 is built from 16 residues. Trimming stripped 0 bases from V and 1 base from J, with 9 bases between. Germline assignment: CDR1 LNHDA and CDR2 SQIVND (reference sequence).

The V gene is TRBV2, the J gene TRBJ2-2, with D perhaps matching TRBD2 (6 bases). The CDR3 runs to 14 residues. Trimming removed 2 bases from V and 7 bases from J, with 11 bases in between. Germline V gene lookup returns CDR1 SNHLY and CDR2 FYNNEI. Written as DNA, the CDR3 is TGTGCCAGCAGTGAAAAGCGGGTGGGCGGGGAGCTGTTTTTT. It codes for CASSEKRVGGELFF.

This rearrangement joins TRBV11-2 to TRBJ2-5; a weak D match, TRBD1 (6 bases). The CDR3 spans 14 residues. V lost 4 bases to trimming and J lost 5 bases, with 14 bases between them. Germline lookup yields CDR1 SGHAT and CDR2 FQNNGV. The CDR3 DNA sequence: TGTGCCAGCAGCTCGCGTCGAACAGGGGAGACCCAGTACTTC. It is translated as CASSSRRTGETQYF.

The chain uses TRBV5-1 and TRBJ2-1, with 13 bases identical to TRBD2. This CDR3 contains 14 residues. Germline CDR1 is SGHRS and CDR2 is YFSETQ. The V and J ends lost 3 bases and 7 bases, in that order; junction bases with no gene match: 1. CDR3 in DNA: TGCGCCAGCAGCTCGGGACTAGCGGGAAATGAGCAGTTCTTC. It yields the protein CASSSGLAGNEQFF.

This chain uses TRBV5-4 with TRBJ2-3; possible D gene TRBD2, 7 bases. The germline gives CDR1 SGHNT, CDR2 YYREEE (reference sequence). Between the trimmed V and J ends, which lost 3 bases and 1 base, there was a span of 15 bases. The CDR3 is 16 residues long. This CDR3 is CASSWGGGIRTDTQYF. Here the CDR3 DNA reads TGTGCCAGCAGCTGGGGAGGGGGGATCCGCACAGATACGCAGTATTTT.

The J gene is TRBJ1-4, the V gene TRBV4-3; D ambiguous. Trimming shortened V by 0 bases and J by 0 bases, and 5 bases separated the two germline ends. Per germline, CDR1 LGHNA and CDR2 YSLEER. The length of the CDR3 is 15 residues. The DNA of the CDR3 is TGCGCCAGCAGCCAAGACCTCGCAACTAATGAAAAACTGTTTTTT. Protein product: CASSQDLATNEKLFF.

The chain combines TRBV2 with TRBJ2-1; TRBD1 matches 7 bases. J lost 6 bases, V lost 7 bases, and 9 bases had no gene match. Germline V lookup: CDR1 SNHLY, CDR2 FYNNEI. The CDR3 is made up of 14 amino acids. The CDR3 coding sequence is TGTGCCAGCACGGGGACCGAGGGGGCCAATGAGCAGTTCTTC. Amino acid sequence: CASTGTEGANEQFF. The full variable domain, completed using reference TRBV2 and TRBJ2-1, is EPEVTQTPSHQVTQMGQEVILRCVPISNHLYFYWYRQILGQKVEFLVSFYNNEISEKSEIFDDQFSVERPDGSNFTLKIRSTKLEDSAMYFCASTGTEGANEQFFGPGTRLTVL.

CDR3 DNA sequence: TGCGCCAGCAGCCAACGAGCCGGGACAGGGGCGAACACCGGGGAGCTGTTTTTT. Amino acid sequence: CASSQRAGTGANTGELFF. The chain links TRBV4-1 to TRBJ2-2; 10 bases are a match to TRBD1. There are 18 residues in the CDR3. CDR1 is MGHRA, CDR2 YSYEKL, per germline. With 2 bases clipped from V and 0 bases from J, the junction kept 6 bases outside the gene matches.

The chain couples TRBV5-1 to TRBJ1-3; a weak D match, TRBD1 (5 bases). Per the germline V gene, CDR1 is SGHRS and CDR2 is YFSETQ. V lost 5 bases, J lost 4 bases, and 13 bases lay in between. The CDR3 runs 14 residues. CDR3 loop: CASRGGQEGNTIYF. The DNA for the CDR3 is TGCGCCAGCAGAGGCGGACAAGAGGGAAACACCATATATTTT.

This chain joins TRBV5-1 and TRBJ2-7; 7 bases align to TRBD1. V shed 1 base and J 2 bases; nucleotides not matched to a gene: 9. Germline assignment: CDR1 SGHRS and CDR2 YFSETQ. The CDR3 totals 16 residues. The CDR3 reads CASSLHRDSGTYEQYF. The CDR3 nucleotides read TGCGCCAGCAGCTTGCACCGGGACAGTGGAACCTACGAGCAGTACTTC. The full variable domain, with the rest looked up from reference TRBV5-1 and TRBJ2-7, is KAGVTQTPRYLIKTRGQQVTLSCSPISGHRSVSWYQQTPGQGLQFLFEYFSETQRNKGNFPGRFSGRQFSNSRSEMNVSTLELGDSALYLCASSLHRDSGTYEQYFGPGTRLTVT.

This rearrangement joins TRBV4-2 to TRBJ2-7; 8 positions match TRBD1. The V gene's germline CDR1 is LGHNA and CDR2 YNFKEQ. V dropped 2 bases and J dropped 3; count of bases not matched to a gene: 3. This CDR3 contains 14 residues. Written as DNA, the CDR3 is TGTGCCAGCAGCCAAAGGACAGGGATCTACGAGCAGTACTTC. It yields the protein CASSQRTGIYEQYF.

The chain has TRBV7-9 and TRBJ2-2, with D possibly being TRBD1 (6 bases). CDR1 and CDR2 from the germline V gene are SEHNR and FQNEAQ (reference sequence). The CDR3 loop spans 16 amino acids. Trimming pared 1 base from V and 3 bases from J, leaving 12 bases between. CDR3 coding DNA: TGTGCCAGCAGCTTAGACGCGCAGGGGTACACCGGGGAGCTGTTTTTT. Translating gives CASSLDAQGYTGELFF.

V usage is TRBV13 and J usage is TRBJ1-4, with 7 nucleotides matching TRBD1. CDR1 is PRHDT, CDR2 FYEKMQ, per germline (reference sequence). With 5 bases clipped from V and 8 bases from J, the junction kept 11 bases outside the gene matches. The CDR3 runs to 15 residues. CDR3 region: CASSLLRGWGEKLFF. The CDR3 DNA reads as TGTGCCAGCAGCCTGCTCAGGGGGTGGGGGGAAAAACTGTTTTTT. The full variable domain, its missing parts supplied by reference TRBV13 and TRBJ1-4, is AAGVIQSPRHLIKEKRETATLKCYPIPRHDTVYWYQQGPGQDPQFLISFYEKMQSDKGSIPDRFSAQQFSDYHSELNMSSLELGDSALYFCASSLLRGWGEKLFFGSGTQLSVL.

This chain's CDR3 is CASTGTGRNYGYTF. The CDR3 DNA reads TGTGCCAGTACGGGGACAGGTCGTAACTATGGCTACACCTTC. V usage is TRBV19 and J usage is TRBJ1-2; 8 nucleotides align to TRBD1. Germline values: CDR1 LNHDA, CDR2 SQIVND (reference sequence). Unmatched junction bases numbered 5, after V lost 7 bases and J lost 1 base. The CDR3 is 14 amino acids.

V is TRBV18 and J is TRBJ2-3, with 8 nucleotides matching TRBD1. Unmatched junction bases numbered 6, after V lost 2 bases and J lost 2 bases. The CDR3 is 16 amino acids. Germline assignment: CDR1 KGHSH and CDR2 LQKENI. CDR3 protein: CASSPSRQGYTDTQYF. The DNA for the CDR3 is TGTGCCAGCTCACCATCCAGACAGGGGTACACAGATACGCAGTATTTT.